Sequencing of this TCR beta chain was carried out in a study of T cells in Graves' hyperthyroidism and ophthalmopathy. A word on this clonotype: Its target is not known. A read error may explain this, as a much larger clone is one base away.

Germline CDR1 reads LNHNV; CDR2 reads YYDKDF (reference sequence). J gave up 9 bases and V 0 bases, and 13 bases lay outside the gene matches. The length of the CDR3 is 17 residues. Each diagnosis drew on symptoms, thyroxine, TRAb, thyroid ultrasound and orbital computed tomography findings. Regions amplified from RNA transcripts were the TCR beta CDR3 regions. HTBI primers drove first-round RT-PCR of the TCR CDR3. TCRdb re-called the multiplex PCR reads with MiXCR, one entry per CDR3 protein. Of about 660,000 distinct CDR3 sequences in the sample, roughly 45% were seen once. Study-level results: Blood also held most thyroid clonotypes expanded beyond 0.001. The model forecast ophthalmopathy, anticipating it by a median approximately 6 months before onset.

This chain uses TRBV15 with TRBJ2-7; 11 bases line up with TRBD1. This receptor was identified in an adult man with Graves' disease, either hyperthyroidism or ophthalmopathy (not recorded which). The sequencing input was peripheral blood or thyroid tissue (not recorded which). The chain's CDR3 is CATSRDRGGQGVFVQYF. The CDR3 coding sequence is TGTGCCACCAGCAGAGATCGGGGGGGACAGGGGGTGTTTGTGCAGTACTTC.